This TCR beta chain was retrieved from a study of blood T cell repertoires in COVID-19 (dated by TCRdb to the early 2020s). Regarding the study in general: Collaborator samples came from the United States, Italy and Spain and covered acute and convalescent phases of COVID-19. The prospective study material was composed of cDNA or gDNA derived from T cells, B-cell-depleted T cells, or PBMCs. Subjects who had been exposed to COVID-19, were actively infected with it, or had recovered from it provided the deeply sampled blood TCRbeta repertoires that made up the dataset. The repertoires were made available in a free public database intended to serve as a resource for research on the immune response to SARS-CoV-2. The samples were drawn from the first 160 participants of the ongoing ImmuneRACE study and from 1,254 subjects provided by 6 global collaborators. Nearly every sample came with metadata listing a de-identified subject ID, COVID-19 status, age in years and sex. Where HLA class I and class II types were available, the types were taken from metadata supplied by the sample provider, not from assay-based typing.

The immunoSEQ Assay, a bias-controlled multiplex PCR, was used to amplify TCRbeta CDR3 regions from genomic DNA. The published analysis was carried out like this. Within the assay, amplification of reference gene primers was used to estimate how many nucleated cells each sample contained. Sequence reads were collapsed and filtered to measure the absolute abundance of every unique TCRbeta CDR3 rearrangement. For each sample, productive Simpson clonality was calculated as the square root of Simpson's diversity index over productive rearrangements. TCRdb carries this immuneACCESS record with in-frame sequences only. Its versions omit some clonotypes, under half of them owing to an unresolved V gene in the studies checked, with the rest unexplained. D and trimming come from the DNA, and the V and J calls and clone size come from that table. The sample table shows over 200,000 clones, and approximately 86% are seen once. Clones ranked in the top ten supply around 1.5% of the sample.

Regarding this clone: Its antigen is still unknown. Base qualities are missing; no much larger clone stands one base away.

The collaborating institutions used their own protocols to collect whole blood in K2EDTA tubes. For TCRbeta analysis, collaborators shipped samples in one of three forms: frozen whole blood, isolated PBMCs, or DNA extracted from either of those sample types. CDR1 and CDR2, looked up from the germline V gene (reference sequence), are LNHDA and SQIVND. V gives up 5 bases and J gives up 5 bases, and the segment between their germline ends measures 12 bases. The CDR3 goes from the cysteine to the phenylalanine over 13 residues. Only CDR3 DNA is held: 39 bases, read in frame from base 1. Study-wide conclusions, independent of this receptor: Clinical and demographic metadata were provided uncurated, with the amount varying by source and participant.

This clonotype was sampled from a man aged 18 to 30 with active or convalescent COVID-19. The chain was built from TRBV19 and TRBJ2-5; a tentative D match to TRBD1 spans 6 bases. Sequenced: peripheral blood. CDR3 protein: CASSGGGWETQYF. The sequenced DNA: TGTGCCAGTAGTGGGGGCGGTTGGGAGACCCAGTACTTC.